The 3 T cell receptor beta chains below were found in one sample sequenced in a study of T-cell memory formation after mild COVID-19. TCRdb reanalysed the 5' RACE reads using MiXCR and keeps one entry per CDR3 protein. The sample carries about 240,000 distinct CDR3 sequences, approximately 9% recorded once. The sequencing sample was made of PBMCs or a T cell subset sorted from them (not recorded which). The receptors come from a man between 18 and 29 years old who had mild COVID-19 (a few samples of this study predate the infection). Cell type and time point are not known.

CDR3: CSANRLDNEQFF. CDR3 nucleotide sequence: TGCAGTGCCAACCGCCTTGACAATGAGCAGTTCTTC. The chain uses TRBV20-1 and TRBJ2-1, with D unresolved. The germline gives CDR1 DFQATT, CDR2 SNEGSKA (reference sequence). CDR3 length equals 12 residues. Trimming pared 6 bases from V and 5 bases from J, leaving 11 bases between.

This clonotype was recorded at least ten times. This rearrangement joins TRBV7-2 to TRBJ1-4; D is perhaps TRBD1 (5 bases). Trimming took off 3 bases at V and 8 bases at J, with 13 bases between the two ends. This CDR3 comprises 14 residues. Germline V gene lookup returns CDR1 SGHTA and CDR2 FQGNSA. The CDR3 DNA sequence: TGTGCCAGCAGCTTGGTTATGGGGGACGAAAAACTGTTTTTT. It yields the protein CASSLVMGDEKLFF.

The chain combines TRBV6-5 with TRBJ2-7, with 9 bases lining up with TRBD1. Germline loops: CDR1 MNHEY, CDR2 SVGAGI. There are 14 residues in the CDR3. Trimming cost V 0 bases and J 6 bases; bases outside gene matches: 3. The CDR3 DNA reads TGTGCCAGCAGTTACTCACAGGGGGCGGGCGAGCAGTACTTC. Protein sequence: CASSYSQGAGEQYF.